This record looks at one T cell receptor (beta chain) sequence and its context. The sample is drawn from a study of PD-L1 blockade in urothelial cancer. Whole-study context: The patients' atezolizumab therapy, 1,200 mg intravenously every 3 weeks, started in the mid-2010s. Blood underwent analysis 3 weeks (second dose) and 6 weeks after treatment began.

Germline V gene data show CDR1 as SQVTM and CDR2 as ANQGSEA. V was pared by 6 bases and J by 3 bases, with 10 bases of the junction left unmatched. There are 15 residues in the CDR3. The assay was immunoSEQ multiplex PCR, and TCRdb's table has in-frame clones only and misses some. The profile shows about 84,000 clones, 90% to 95% of them singletons. This sequence originates from a man aged 55 to 69 with urothelial cancer. V usage is TRBV29-1 and J usage is TRBJ1-4; 7 nucleotides align to TRBD1. The input for sequencing was PBMCs, taken around atezolizumab (anti-PD-L1) treatment. The DNA for the CDR3 is TGCAGCGTGCGGAGAACAGGGGTGCCTAATGAAAAACTGTTTTTT. It translates to CSVRRTGVPNEKLFF.